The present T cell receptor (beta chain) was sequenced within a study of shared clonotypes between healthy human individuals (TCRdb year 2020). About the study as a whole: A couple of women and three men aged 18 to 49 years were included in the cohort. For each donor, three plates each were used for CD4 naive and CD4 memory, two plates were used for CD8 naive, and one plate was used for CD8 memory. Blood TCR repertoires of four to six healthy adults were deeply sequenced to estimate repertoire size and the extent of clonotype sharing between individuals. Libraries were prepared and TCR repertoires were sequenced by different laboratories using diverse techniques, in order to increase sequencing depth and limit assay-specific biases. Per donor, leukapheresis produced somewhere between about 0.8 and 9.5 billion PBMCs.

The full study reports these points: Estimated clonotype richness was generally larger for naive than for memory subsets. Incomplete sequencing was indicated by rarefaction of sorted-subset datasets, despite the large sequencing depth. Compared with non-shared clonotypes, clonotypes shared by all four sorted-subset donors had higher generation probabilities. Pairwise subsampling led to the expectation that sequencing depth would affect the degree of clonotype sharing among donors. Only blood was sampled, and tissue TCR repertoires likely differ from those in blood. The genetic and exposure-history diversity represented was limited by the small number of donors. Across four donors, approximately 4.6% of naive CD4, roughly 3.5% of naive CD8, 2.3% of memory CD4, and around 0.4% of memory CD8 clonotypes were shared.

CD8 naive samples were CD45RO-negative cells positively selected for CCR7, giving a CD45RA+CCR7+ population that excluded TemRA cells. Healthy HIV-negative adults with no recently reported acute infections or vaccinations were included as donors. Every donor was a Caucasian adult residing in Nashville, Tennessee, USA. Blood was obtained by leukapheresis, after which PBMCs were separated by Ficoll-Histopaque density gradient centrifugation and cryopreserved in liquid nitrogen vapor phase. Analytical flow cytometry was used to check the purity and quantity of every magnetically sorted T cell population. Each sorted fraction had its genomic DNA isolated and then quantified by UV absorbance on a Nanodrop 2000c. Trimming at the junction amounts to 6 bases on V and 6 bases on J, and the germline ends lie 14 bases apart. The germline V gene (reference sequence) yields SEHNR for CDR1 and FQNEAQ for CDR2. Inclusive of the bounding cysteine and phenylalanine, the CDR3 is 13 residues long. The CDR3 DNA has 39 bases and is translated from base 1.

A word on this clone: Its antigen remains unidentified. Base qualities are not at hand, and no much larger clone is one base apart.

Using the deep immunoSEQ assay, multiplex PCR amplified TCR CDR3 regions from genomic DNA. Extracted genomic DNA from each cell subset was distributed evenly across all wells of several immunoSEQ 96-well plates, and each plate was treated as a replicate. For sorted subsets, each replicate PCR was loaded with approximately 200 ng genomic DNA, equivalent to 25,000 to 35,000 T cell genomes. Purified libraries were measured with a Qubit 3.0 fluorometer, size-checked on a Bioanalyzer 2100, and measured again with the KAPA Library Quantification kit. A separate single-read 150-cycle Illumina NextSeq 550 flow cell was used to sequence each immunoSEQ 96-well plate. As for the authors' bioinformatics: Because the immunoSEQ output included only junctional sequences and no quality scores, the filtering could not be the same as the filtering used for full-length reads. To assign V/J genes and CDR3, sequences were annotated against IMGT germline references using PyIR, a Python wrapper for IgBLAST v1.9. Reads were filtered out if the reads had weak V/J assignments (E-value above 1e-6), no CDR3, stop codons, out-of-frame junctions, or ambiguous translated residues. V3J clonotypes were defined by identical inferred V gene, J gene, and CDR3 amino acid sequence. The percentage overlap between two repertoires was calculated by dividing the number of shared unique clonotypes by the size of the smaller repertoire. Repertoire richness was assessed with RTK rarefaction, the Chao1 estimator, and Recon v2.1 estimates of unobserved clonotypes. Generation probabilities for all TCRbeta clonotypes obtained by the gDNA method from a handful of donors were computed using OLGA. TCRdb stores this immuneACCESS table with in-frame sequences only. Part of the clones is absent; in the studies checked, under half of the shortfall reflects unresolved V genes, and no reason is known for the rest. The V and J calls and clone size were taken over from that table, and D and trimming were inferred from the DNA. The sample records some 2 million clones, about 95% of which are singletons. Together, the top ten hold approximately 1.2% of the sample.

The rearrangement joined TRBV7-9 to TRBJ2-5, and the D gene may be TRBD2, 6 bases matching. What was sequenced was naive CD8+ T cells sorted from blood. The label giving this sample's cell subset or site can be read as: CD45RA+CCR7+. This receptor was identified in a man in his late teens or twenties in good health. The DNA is TGTGCCAGCAGGGCGGAGGGCAAACAGACCCAGTACTTC. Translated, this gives CASRAEGKQTQYF.